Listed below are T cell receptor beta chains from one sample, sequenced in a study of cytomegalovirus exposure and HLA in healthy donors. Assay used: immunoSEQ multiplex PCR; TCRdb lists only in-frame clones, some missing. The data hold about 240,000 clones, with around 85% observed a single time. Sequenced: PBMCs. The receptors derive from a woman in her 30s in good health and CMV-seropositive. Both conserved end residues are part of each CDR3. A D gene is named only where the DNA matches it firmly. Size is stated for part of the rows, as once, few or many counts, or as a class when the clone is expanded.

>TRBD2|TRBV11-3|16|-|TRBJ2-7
CASSLGGATSGYEQYF
TGTGCCAGCAGCTTAGGAGGGGCAACTAGCGGCTACGAGCAGTACTTC
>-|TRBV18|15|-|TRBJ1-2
CASSPVDRSNYGYTF
TGTGCCAGCTCACCAGTCGACAGGAGTAACTATGGCTACACCTTC
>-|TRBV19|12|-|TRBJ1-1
CASSSTGREAFF
TGTGCCAGTAGTTCTACCGGTAGGGAGGCTTTCTTT
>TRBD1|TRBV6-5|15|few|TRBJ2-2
CASSLQGAQSGELFF
TGTGCCAGCAGTCTGCAGGGGGCGCAGTCCGGGGAGCTGTTTTTT
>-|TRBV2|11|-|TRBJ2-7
CATTVSYEQYF
TGTGCCACGACAGTTTCCTACGAGCAGTACTTC
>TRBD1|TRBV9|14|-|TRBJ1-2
CASSVLTGVPGYTF
TGTGCCAGCAGCGTCCTTACAGGGGTGCCTGGCTACACCTTC
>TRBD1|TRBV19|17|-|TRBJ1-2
CASPAAPGGKSNYGYTF
TGTGCCAGTCCAGCGGCCCCAGGGGGAAAGTCCAACTATGGCTACACCTTC
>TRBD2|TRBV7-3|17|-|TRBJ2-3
CASSPLSGVGSSDTQYF
TGTGCCAGCAGCCCCCTCAGCGGGGTCGGGTCCTCAGATACGCAGTATTTT
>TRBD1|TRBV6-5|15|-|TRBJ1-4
CASSYSTGKDEKLFF
TGTGCCAGCAGTTACTCGACAGGGAAAGATGAAAAACTGTTTTTT
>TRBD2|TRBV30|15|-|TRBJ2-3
CAWALLAGGTDTQYF
TGTGCCTGGGCCCTTTTAGCGGGGGGGACAGATACGCAGTATTTT
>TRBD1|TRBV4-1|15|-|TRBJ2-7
CASSQEGPGGYEQYF
TGCGCCAGCAGCCAAGAGGGTCCAGGGGGCTACGAGCAGTACTTC
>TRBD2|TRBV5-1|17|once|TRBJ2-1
CASSLEPGLAGAGEQFF
TGCGCCAGCAGCTTGGAACCGGGACTAGCGGGAGCAGGGGAGCAGTTCTTC
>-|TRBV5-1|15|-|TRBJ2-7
CASSDPGRREDEQYF
TGCGCCAGCAGCGACCCTGGGCGGAGGGAAGACGAGCAGTACTTC
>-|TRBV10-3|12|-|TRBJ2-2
CAIRSTSGELFF
TGTGCCATCAGGTCCACATCCGGGGAGCTGTTTTTT
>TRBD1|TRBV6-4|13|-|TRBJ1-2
CASSATGVNGYTF
TGTGCCAGCAGTGCTACAGGGGTAAATGGCTACACCTTC
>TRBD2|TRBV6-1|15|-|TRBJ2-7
CASRDLSGRGYEQYF
TGTGCCAGCAGGGACCTTAGCGGGAGGGGCTACGAGCAGTACTTC
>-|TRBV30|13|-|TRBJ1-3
CAWTGSSGNTIYF
TGTGCCTGGACGGGGTCCTCTGGAAACACCATATATTTT
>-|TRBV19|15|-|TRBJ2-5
CASSILLTGQETQYF
TGTGCCAGTAGTATACTTCTCACAGGCCAGGAGACCCAGTACTTC
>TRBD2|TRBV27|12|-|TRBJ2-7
CASSPGGYEQYF
TGTGCCAGCAGTCCGGGGGGCTACGAGCAGTACTTC
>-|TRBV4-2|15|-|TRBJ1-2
CASSQDFSSEYGYTF
TGTGCCAGCAGCCAAGATTTCTCTTCTGAGTATGGCTACACCTTC
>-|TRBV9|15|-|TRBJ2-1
CASSVGGIGYNEQFF
TGTGCCAGCAGCGTAGGCGGGATCGGTTACAATGAGCAGTTCTTC
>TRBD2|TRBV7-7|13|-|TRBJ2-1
CASSLAGLDEQFF
TGTGCCAGCAGCTTAGCGGGACTAGATGAGCAGTTCTTC
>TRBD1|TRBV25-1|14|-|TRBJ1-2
CASRSSGTGVGYTF
TGTGCCAGCAGGAGCTCCGGGACAGGGGTGGGCTACACCTTC
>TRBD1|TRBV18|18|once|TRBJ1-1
CASSPQPTGGRSNTEAFF
TGTGCCAGCTCACCCCAACCCACAGGGGGCAGATCGAACACTGAAGCTTTCTTT
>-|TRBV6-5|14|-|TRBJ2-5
CASSYGRQVGAQYF
TGTGCCAGCAGTTATGGGCGGCAGGTCGGGGCCCAGTACTTC
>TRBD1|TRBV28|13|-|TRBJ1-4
CASRLGQGEKLFF
TGTGCCAGCAGACTTGGACAGGGAGAAAAACTGTTTTTT
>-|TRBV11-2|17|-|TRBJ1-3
CASSLDSRTSGGNTIYF
TGTGCCAGCAGCTTAGACTCAAGGACTTCTGGAGGAAACACCATATATTTT
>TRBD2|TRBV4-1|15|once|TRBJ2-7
CASSQVSGRVGEQYF
TGCGCCAGCAGCCAAGTGAGCGGGAGAGTGGGGGAGCAGTACTTC
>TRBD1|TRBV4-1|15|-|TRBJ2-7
CASSQDLGTDTEQYF
TGCGCCAGCAGCCAAGATCTAGGGACAGATACCGAGCAGTACTTC
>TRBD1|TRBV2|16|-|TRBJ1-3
CASSRTGDSFRNTIYF
TGTGCCAGCAGCCGGACAGGGGATTCGTTCCGAAACACCATATATTTT
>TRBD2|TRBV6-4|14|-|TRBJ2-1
CASSEGLAGNEQFF
TGTGCCAGCAGTGAGGGACTAGCGGGCAATGAGCAGTTCTTC
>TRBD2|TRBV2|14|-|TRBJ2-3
CASLGRESTDTQYF
TGTGCCAGCCTGGGGCGGGAGAGCACAGATACGCAGTATTTT
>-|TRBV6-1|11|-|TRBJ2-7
CASLGSDEQYF
TGTGCCAGCCTAGGTTCCGACGAGCAGTACTTC
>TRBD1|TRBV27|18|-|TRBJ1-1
CASPLLSRGQGANTEAFF
TGTGCCAGCCCTCTGCTTAGCCGGGGACAGGGGGCAAACACTGAAGCTTTCTTT
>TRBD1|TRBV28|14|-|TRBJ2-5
CASSLMDRAETQYF
TGTGCCAGCAGTTTAATGGACAGGGCGGAGACCCAGTACTTC
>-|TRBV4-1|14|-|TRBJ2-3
CASSQAGSTDTQYF
TGCGCCAGCAGCCAAGCGGGGAGCACAGATACGCAGTATTTT
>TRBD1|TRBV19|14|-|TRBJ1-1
CASSIGQGRTEAFF
TGTGCCAGTAGTATTGGACAGGGTAGGACTGAAGCTTTCTTT
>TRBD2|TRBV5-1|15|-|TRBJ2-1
CASSPGTSGINEQFF
TGCGCCAGCAGCCCAGGGACTAGCGGGATCAATGAGCAGTTCTTC
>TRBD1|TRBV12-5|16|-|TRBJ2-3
CASGLAWTGGKDTQYF
TGTGCTAGTGGTTTGGCCTGGACAGGGGGCAAAGATACGCAGTATTTT
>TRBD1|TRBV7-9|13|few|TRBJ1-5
CASSLDRAQPQHF
TGTGCCAGCAGTCTAGACAGGGCCCAGCCCCAGCATTTT
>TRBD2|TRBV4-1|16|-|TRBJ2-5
CASSQGLAGGEETQYF
TGCGCCAGCAGCCAAGGACTAGCGGGAGGGGAAGAGACCCAGTACTTC
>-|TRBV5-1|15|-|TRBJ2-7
CASSPQPGSSYEQYF
TGCGCCAGCAGCCCTCAGCCAGGGTCTTCGTACGAGCAGTACTTC
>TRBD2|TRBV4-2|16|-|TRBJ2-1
CASSRGTSGSYNEQFF
TGTGCCAGCAGCCGAGGGACTAGCGGATCCTACAATGAGCAGTTCTTC
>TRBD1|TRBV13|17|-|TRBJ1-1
CASSSTYRGDVASEAFF
TGTGCCAGCAGCTCAACCTACAGGGGGGACGTTGCTTCCGAAGCTTTCTTT
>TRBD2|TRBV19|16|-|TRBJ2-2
CASRNSGSFDTGELFF
TGTGCCAGTAGAAATAGCGGGAGCTTTGACACCGGGGAGCTGTTTTTT
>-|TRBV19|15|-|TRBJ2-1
CASSIEISSYNEQFF
TGTGCCAGTAGTATAGAGATTAGCTCCTACAATGAGCAGTTCTTC
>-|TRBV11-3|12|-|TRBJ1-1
CASSTGRTEAFF
TGTGCCAGCAGCACCGGGAGGACTGAAGCTTTCTTT
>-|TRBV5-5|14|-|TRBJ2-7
CASSLTGISYEQYF
TGTGCCAGCAGCTTGACAGGAATCTCCTACGAGCAGTACTTC
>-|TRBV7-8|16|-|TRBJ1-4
CASSPPTGIGNEKLFF
TGTGCCAGCAGCCCACCCACGGGGATCGGTAATGAAAAACTGTTTTTT
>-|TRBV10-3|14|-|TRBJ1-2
CAISDQGLNYGYTF
TGTGCCATCAGTGATCAGGGCCTGAACTATGGCTACACCTTC
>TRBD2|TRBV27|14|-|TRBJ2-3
CASIGLADTDTQYF
TGTGCCAGCATCGGACTAGCGGACACAGATACGCAGTATTTT